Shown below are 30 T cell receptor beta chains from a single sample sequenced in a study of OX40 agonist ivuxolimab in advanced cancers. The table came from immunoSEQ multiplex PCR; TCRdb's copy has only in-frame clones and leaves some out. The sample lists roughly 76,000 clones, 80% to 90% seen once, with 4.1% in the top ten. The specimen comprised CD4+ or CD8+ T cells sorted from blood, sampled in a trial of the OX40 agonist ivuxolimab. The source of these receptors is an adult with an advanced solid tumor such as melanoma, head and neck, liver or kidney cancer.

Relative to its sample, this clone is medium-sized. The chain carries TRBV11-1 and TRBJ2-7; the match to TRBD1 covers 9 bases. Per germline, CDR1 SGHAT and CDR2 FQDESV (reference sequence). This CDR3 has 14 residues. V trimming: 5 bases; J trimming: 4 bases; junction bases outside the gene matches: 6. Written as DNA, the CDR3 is TGTGCCAGCAGCCTACAGGGGGCGCGGTACGAGCAGTACTTC. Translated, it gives CASSLQGARYEQYF.

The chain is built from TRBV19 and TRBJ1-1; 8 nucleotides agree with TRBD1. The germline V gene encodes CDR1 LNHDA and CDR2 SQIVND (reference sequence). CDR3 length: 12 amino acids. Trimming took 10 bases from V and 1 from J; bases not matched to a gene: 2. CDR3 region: CATGQGNTEAFF. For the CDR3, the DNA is TGTGCCACCGGACAGGGGAACACTGAAGCTTTCTTT.

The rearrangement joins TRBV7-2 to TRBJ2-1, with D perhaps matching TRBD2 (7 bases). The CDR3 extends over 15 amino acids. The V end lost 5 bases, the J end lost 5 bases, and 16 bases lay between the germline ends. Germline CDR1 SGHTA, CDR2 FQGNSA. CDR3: CASSRGGGGNNEQFF. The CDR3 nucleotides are TGTGCCAGCAGCAGGGGGGGAGGAGGTAACAATGAGCAGTTCTTC. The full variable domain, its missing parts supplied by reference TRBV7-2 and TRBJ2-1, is GAGVSQSPSNKVTEKGKDVELRCDPISGHTALYWYRQSLGQGLEFLIYFQGNSAPDKSGLPSDRFSAERTGGSVSTLTIQRTQQEDSAVYLCASSRGGGGNNEQFFGPGTRLTVL.

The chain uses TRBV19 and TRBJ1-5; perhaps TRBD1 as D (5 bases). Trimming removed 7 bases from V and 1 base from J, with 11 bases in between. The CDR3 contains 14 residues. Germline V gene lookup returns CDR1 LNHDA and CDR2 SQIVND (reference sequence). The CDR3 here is CASTIDSSNQPQHF. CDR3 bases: TGTGCCAGTACCATTGACAGCAGCAATCAGCCCCAGCATTTT.

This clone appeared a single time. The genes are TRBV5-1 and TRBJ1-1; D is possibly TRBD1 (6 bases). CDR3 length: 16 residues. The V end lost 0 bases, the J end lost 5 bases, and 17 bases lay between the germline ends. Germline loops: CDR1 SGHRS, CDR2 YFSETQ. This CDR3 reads CASSLGPGGRGTEAFF. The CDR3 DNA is TGCGCCAGCAGCTTGGGGCCGGGGGGCCGCGGAACTGAAGCTTTCTTT. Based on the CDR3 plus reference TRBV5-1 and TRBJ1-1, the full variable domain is KAGVTQTPRYLIKTRGQQVTLSCSPISGHRSVSWYQQTPGQGLQFLFEYFSETQRNKGNFPGRFSGRQFSNSRSEMNVSTLELGDSALYLCASSLGPGGRGTEAFFGQGTRLTVV.

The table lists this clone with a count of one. This chain's CDR3 is CASNALAGNSPLHF. The DNA for the CDR3 is TGTGCCAGCAATGCTCTGGCAGGGAATTCACCCCTCCACTTT. The chain employs TRBV2 and TRBJ1-6, with D possibly matching TRBD1 (5 bases). Germline-derived CDR1 and CDR2 are SNHLY and FYNNEI. Trimming removed 7 bases from V and 7 bases from J, with 14 bases in between. This CDR3 comprises 14 residues.

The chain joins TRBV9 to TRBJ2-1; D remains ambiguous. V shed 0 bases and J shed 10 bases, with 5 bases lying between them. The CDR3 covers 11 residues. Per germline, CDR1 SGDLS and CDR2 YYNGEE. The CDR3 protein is CASSVADEQFF. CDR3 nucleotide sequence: TGTGCCAGCAGCGTAGCCGACGAGCAGTTCTTC.

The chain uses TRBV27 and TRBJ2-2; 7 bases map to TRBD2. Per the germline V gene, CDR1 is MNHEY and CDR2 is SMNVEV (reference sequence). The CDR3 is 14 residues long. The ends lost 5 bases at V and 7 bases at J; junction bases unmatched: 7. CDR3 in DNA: TGTGCCAGCAGTCCGGGACTACTTGGCGGGGAGCTGTTTTTT. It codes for CASSPGLLGGELFF.

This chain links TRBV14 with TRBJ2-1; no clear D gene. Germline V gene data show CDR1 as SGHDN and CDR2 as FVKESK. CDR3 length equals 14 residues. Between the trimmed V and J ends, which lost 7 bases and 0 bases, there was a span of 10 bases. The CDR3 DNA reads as TGTGCCAGCAAGGAGCGTAGCTCCTACAATGAGCAGTTCTTC. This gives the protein CASKERSSYNEQFF.

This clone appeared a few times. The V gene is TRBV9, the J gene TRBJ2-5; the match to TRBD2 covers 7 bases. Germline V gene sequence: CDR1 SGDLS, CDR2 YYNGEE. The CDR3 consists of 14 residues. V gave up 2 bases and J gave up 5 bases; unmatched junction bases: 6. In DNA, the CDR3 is TGTGCCAGCAGCGTTGGCGGGAGCGATGAGACCCAGTACTTC. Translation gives CASSVGGSDETQYF.

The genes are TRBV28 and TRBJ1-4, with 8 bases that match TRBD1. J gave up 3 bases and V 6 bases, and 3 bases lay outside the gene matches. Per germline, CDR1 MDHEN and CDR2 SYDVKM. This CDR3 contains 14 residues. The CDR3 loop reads CASSQGQANEKLFF. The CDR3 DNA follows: TGTGCCAGCAGCCAGGGACAGGCTAATGAAAAACTGTTTTTT.

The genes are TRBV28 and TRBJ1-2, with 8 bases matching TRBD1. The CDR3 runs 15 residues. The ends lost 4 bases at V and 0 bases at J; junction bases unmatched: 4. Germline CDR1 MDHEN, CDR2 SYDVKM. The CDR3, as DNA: TGTGCCAGCAGTTCACTGGACAGGGCTAACTATGGCTACACCTTC. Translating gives CASSSLDRANYGYTF.

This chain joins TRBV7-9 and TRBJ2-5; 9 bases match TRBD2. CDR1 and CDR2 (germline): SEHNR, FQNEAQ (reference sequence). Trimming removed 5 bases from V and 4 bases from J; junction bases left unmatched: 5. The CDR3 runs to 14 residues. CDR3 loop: CASSPAGGRETQYF. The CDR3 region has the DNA TGTGCCAGCAGCCCAGCGGGAGGTCGAGAGACCCAGTACTTC. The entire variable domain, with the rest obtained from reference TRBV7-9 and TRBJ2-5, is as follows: DTGVSQNPRHKITKRGQNVTFRCDPISEHNRLYWYRQTLGQGPEFLTYFQNEAQLEKSRLLSDRFSAERPKGSFSTLEIQRTEQGDSAMYLCASSPAGGRETQYFGPGTRLLVL.

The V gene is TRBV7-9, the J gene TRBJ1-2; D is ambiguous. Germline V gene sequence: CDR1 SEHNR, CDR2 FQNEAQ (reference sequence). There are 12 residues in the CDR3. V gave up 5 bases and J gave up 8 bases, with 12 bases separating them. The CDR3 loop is CASSPGQRGYTF. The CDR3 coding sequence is TGTGCCAGCAGCCCCGGCCAGAGAGGCTACACCTTC.

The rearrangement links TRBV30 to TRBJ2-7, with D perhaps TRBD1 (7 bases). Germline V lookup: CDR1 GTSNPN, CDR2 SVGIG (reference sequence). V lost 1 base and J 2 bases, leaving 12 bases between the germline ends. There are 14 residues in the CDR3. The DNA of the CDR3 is TGTGCCTGGAGTGCAGGGGGGCGCCCCTACGAGCAGTACTTC. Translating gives CAWSAGGRPYEQYF.

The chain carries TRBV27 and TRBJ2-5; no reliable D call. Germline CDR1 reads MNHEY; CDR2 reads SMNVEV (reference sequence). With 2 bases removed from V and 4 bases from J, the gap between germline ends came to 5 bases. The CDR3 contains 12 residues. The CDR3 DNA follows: TGTGCCAGCAGTTTAACGGGAGAGACCCAGTACTTC. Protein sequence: CASSLTGETQYF.

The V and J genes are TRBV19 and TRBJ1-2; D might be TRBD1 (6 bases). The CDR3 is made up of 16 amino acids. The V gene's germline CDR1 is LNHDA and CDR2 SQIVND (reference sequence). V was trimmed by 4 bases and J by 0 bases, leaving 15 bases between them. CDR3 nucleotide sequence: TGTGCCAGTAGTAGGGAAGGGGGGGGAGCTAACTATGGCTACACCTTC. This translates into CASSREGGGANYGYTF.

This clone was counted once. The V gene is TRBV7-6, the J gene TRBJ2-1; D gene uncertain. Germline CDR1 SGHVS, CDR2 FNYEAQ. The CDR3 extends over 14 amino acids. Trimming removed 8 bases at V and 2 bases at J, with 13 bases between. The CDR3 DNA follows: TGTGCCAGCGCTCAGGCAGGAGCCTACAATGAGCAGTTCTTC. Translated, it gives CASAQAGAYNEQFF. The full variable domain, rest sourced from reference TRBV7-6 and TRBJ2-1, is GAGVSQSPRYKVTKRGQDVALRCDPISGHVSLYWYRQALGQGPEFLTYFNYEAQQDKSGLPNDRFSAERPEGSISTLTIQRTEQRDSAMYRCASAQAGAYNEQFFGPGTRLTVL.

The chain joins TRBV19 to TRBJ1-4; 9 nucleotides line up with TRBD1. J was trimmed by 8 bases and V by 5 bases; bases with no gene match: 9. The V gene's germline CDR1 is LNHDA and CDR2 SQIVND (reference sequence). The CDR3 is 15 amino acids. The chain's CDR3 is CASSPSGTGREKLFF. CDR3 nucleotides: TGTGCCAGTAGTCCCTCCGGGACAGGGAGGGAAAAACTGTTTTTT.

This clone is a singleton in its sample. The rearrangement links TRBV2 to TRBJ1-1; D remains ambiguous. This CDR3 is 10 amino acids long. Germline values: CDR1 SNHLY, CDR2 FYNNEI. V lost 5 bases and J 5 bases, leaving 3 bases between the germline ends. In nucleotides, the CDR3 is TGTGCCAGCAGTTATACTGAAGCTTTCTTT. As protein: CASSYTEAFF.

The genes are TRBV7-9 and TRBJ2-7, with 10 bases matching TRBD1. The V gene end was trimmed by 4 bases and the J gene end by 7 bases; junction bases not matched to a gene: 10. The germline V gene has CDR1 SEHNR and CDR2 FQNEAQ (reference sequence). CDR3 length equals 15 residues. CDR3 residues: CASSSPGTGVGEQYF. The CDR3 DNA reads TGTGCCAGCAGCTCCCCCGGGACAGGGGTCGGGGAGCAGTACTTC. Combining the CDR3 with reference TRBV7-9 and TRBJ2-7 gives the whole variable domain DTGVSQNPRHKITKRGQNVTFRCDPISEHNRLYWYRQTLGQGPEFLTYFQNEAQLEKSRLLSDRFSAERPKGSFSTLEIQRTEQGDSAMYLCASSSPGTGVGEQYFGPGTRLTVT.

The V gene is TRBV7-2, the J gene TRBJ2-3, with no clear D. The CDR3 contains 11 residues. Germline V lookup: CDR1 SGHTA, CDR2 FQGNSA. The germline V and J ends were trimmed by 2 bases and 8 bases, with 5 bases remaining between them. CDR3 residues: CASSLMGTQYF. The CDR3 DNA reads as TGTGCCAGCAGCTTAATGGGTACGCAGTATTTT.

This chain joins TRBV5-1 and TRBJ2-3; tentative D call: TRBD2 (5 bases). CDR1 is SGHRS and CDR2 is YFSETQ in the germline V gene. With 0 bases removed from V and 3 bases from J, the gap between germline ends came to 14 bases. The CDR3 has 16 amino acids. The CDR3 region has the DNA TGCGCCAGCAGCTTGGGTATAGGGAGCGATACAGATACGCAGTATTTT. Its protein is CASSLGIGSDTDTQYF.

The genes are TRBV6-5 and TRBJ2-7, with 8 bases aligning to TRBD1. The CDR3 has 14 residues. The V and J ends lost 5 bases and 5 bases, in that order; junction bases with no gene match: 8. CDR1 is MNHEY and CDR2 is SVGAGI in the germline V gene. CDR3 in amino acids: CASSPRQGANEQYF. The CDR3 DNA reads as TGTGCCAGCAGTCCCCGCCAGGGGGCGAACGAGCAGTACTTC.

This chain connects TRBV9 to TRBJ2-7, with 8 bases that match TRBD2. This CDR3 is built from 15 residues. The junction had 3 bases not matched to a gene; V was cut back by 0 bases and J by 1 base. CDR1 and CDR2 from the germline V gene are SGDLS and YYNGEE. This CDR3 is CASSVGAGASYEQYF. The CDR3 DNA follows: TGTGCCAGCAGCGTAGGAGCGGGAGCTTCCTACGAGCAGTACTTC.

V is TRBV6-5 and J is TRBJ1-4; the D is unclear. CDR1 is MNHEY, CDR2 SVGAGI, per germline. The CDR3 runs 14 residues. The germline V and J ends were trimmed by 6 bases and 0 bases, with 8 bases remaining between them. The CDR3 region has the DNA TGTGCCAGCAGGATCCAAGCAACTAATGAAAAACTGTTTTTT. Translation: CASRIQATNEKLFF.

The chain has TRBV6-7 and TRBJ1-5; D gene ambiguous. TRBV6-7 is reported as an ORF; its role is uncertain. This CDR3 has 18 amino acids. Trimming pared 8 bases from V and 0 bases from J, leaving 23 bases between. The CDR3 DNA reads TGTGCCAGCCCGACCCCCGGACGGACGTTCTATAGCAATCAGCCCCAGCATTTT. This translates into CASPTPGRTFYSNQPQHF.

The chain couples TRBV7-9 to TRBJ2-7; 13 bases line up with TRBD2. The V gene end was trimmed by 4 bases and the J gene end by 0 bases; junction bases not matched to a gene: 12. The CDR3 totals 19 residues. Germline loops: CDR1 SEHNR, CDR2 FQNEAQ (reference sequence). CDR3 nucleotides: TGTGCCAGCAGCTCGACCGGGACTAGCGGGGCATACAGCTCCTACGAGCAGTACTTC. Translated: CASSSTGTSGAYSSYEQYF.

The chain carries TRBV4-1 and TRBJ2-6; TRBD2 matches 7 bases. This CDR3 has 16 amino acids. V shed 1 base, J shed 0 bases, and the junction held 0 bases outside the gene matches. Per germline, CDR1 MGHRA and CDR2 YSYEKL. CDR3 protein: CASSQGGGSGANVLTF. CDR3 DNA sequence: TGCGCCAGCAGCCAAGGGGGGGGCTCTGGGGCCAACGTCCTGACTTTC.

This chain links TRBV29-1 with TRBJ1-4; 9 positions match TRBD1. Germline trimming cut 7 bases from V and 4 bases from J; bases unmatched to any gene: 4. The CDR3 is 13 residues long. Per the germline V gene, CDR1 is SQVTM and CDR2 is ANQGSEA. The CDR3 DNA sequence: TGCAGCGGTCAGACAGGGGGTAATGAAAAACTGTTTTTT. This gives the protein CSGQTGGNEKLFF. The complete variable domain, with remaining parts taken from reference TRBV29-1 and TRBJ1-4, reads SAVISQKPSRDICQRGTSLTIQCQVDSQVTMMFWYRQQPGQSLTLIATANQGSEATYESGFVIDKFPISRPNLTFSTLTVSNMSPEDSSIYLCSGQTGGNEKLFFGSGTQLSVL.